This T cell receptor beta chain was sequenced for a study of blood T cell repertoires in COVID-19. Study-level information: From T cells, B-cell-depleted T cells, or PBMCs came the material, which was cDNA or gDNA.

With 2 bases removed from V and 4 bases from J, the gap between germline ends came to 14 bases. Germline V CDR1 and CDR2: SGHRS, YFSETQ. CDR3 size: 15 residues. Authors' analysis steps: Amplification of reference gene primers was used by the study to estimate nucleated cell counts. The method was immunoSEQ multiplex PCR; TCRdb's version includes in-frame clones alone and lacks a portion of them. V, J and clone size reflect that table, while D and trimming were determined from the DNA. The sample shows 230,000 or so clones, 80% to 90% of them seen only once. What was sequenced was peripheral blood. The chain carries TRBV5-1 and TRBJ2-3, with D possibly matching TRBD2 (6 bases). The clonotype originates from a woman between 40 and 55 years old who had recovered from COVID-19. CDR3 amino acids: CASSFQGGISDTQYF. CDR3 bases: TGCGCCAGCAGCTTCCAGGGAGGCATCTCAGATACGCAGTATTTT.